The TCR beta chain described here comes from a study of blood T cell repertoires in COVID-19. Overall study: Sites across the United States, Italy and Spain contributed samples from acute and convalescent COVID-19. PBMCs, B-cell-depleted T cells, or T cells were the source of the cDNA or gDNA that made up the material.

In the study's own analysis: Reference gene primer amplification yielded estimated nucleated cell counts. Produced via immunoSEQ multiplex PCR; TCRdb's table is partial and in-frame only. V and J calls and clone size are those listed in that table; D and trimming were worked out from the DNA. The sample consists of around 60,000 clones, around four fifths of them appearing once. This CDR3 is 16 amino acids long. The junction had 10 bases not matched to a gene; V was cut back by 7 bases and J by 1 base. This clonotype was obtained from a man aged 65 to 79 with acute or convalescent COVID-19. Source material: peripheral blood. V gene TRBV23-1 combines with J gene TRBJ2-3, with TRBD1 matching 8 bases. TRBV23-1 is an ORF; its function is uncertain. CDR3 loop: CASIRPGGVGTDTQYF. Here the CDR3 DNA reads TGCGCCAGCATCCGACCAGGGGGCGTTGGCACAGATACGCAGTATTTT.